This paragraph reports one T cell receptor beta chain. The antigen is not known. At one boundary the junction diverges from the germline segment, which might be a read error. The CDR3 consists of 17 residues. Combining a sample-barcoded 5' primer with a J-beta primer mix, a second PCR ran for roughly 7 to 11 cycles. TCRdb used MiXCR to reprocess the 5' RACE reads, holding one entry per CDR3 protein. There are around 990,000 distinct CDR3 sequences in the sample; around two fifths occur only once, and about an eighth lies in the top ten. This entry belongs to a study of blood T cells in healthy people across ages. Study-level findings and limits: Unsorted PBMC material precluded a definitive naive versus antigen-experienced comparison.

Drawing of peripheral blood yielded about 10 milliliters from each donor. The source material was blood. The chain is built from TRBV12-3 or TRBV12-4 and TRBJ2-3; D is possibly TRBD2 (5 bases). The sequence came from a man aged 18 to 35 in good health. CDR3 residues: CTSSFGIVGPSTDTQYF. The DNA for the CDR3 is TGTACCAGCAGTTTCGGAATAGTGGGCCCTAGCACGGATACGCAGTATTTT.